These 11 T cell receptor beta chains were sequenced from one sample in a study of shared clonotypes between healthy human individuals. Here immunoSEQ multiplex PCR was the method, and the copy in TCRdb shows in-frame clones only, minus some. Of some 2 million clones listed, around 95% are singletons. The sample was naive CD4+ T cells sorted from blood. Subset noted: CD45RA+ positively selected. These receptors came from a man aged 18 to 29 in good health.

The chain recombines TRBV5-1 with TRBJ2-1, with no clear D. This CDR3 contains 14 residues. Deletions cut 0 bases from V and 9 bases from J, with 13 bases between. Germline-derived CDR1 and CDR2 are SGHRS and YFSETQ. CDR3 nucleotides: TGCGCCAGCAGCTTGGATCCCAGTTGGGGTGAGCAGTTCTTC. It codes for CASSLDPSWGEQFF.

The V call is TRBV6-5, the J call TRBJ1-2, with D perhaps TRBD1 (5 bases). The CDR3 spans 14 residues. The germline gives CDR1 MNHEY, CDR2 SVGAGI. Trimming shortened V by 7 bases and J by 4 bases, and 16 bases separated the two germline ends. The CDR3 bases are TGTGCCAGCACCGAAGGGACCCAGCCCTATGGCTACACCTTC. It codes for CASTEGTQPYGYTF.

The chain joins TRBV6-1 to TRBJ1-4; 7 nucleotides agree with TRBD1. The CDR3 runs to 14 residues. The V and J ends lost 6 bases and 8 bases, in that order; junction bases with no gene match: 9. Per the germline V gene, CDR1 is MNHNS and CDR2 is SASEGT. In nucleotides, the CDR3 is TGTGCCAGCAGGCGATTAGGGGGCGGAGAAAAACTGTTTTTT. Translated: CASRRLGGGEKLFF.

This chain joins TRBV2 and TRBJ2-2; TRBD1 matches at 7 bases. Trimming at V came to 4 bases and at J to 1 base, leaving 3 bases not matched to a gene. The CDR3 totals 15 residues. Germline V gene data show CDR1 as SNHLY and CDR2 as FYNNEI. CDR3 bases: TGTGCCAGCAGTGTACGGACAGGGAACACCGGGGAGCTGTTTTTT. It specifies CASSVRTGNTGELFF.

V usage is TRBV28 and J usage is TRBJ1-2; possible D gene TRBD1, 6 bases. V shed 2 bases and J shed 4 bases, with 17 bases lying between them. CDR1 is MDHEN, CDR2 SYDVKM, per germline. The length of the CDR3 is 16 residues. CDR3 DNA: TGTGCCAGCAGTTTAGTCGAAACAGGGTTCCCCTATGGCTACACCTTC. As protein: CASSLVETGFPYGYTF.

V usage is TRBV4-1 and J usage is TRBJ2-7; TRBD2 matches 7 bases. Per germline, CDR1 MGHRA and CDR2 YSYEKL. This CDR3 is built from 17 residues. Germline trimming cut 0 bases from V and 5 bases from J; bases unmatched to any gene: 13. The CDR3 DNA follows: TGCGCCAGCAGCCAAGATGGCGACAGCGGGACCCTGAACGAGCAGTACTTC. Protein product: CASSQDGDSGTLNEQYF.

The V and J genes are TRBV30 and TRBJ2-5; TRBD1 is a possible D gene (5 bases). Germline CDR1 reads GTSNPN; CDR2 reads SVGIG (reference sequence). V lost 4 bases and J 2 bases, leaving 8 bases between the germline ends. This CDR3 is 12 amino acids long. This CDR3 is CAWNQGQETQYF. The CDR3 nucleotides read TGTGCCTGGAACCAGGGTCAAGAGACCCAGTACTTC.

With respect to this clone: Other DNA sequences from this sample encode an identical CDR3 as well. The gene calls are TRBV10-1 and TRBJ1-2; D ambiguous. This CDR3 has 13 amino acids. Trimming pared 0 bases from V and 2 bases from J, leaving 4 bases between. The V gene's germline CDR1 is WNHNN and CDR2 SYGVQD (reference sequence). The CDR3 sequence is CASSESLNYGYTF. In DNA form, the CDR3 reads TGCGCCAGCAGTGAGTCCTTGAACTATGGCTACACCTTC.

V is TRBV30 and J is TRBJ1-5, with 8 bases aligning to TRBD1. Trimming at V came to 3 bases and at J to 6 bases, leaving 1 base not matched to a gene. Per the germline V gene, CDR1 is GTSNPN and CDR2 is SVGIG (reference sequence). This CDR3 has 12 amino acids. The DNA for the CDR3 is TGTGCCTGGAGCAGGGGGCTTCAGCCCCAGCATTTT. Translating it yields CAWSRGLQPQHF.

This clone has a single count. The chain is built from TRBV11-3 and TRBJ2-5; perhaps D is TRBD1 or TRBD2 (5 bases each). V was clipped by 5 bases and J by 4 bases, with 14 bases between them. The CDR3 length is 14 residues. Germline V gene sequence: CDR1 SGHNT, CDR2 YENEEA. The CDR3 reads CASSPGRGLETQYF. In DNA, the CDR3 is TGTGCCAGCAGCCCGGGGCGAGGCTTAGAGACCCAGTACTTC. The whole variable domain, remainder taken from reference TRBV11-3 and TRBJ2-5, is EAGVVQSPRYKIIEKKQPVAFWCNPISGHNTLYWYLQNLGQGPELLIRYENEEAVDDSQLPKDRFSAERLKGVDSTLKIQPAELGDSAVYLCASSPGRGLETQYFGPGTRLLVL.

The chain is built from TRBV5-1 and TRBJ2-4, with 7 bases fitting TRBD1. Per the germline V gene, CDR1 is SGHRS and CDR2 is YFSETQ. The trim removed 3 bases at V and 6 bases at J, leaving 12 bases unmatched. This CDR3 has 16 residues. For the CDR3, the DNA is TGCGCCAGCAGCTACCGACAGGGTAAATTTGGAAACATTCAGTACTTC. This codes for CASSYRQGKFGNIQYF.